This T cell receptor (beta chain) was recorded in a study of cytomegalovirus exposure and HLA in healthy donors. Note on this clone: The target antigen is unknown.

Findings and limits, study-wide: Cytomegalovirus status, reportedly, was diagnosed with high specificity and sensitivity by the classifier.

A multiplex PCR was run with 60 Vbeta primers and 13 Jbeta primers. Using immunoSEQ multiplex PCR, the repertoire was profiled, and TCRdb retains in-frame clones only, with some absent. Here the sample spans some 98,000 clones, more than 75% being singletons. The CDR3 covers 13 residues. V lost 3 bases and J lost 8, with 13 bases in between. Per the germline V gene, CDR1 is SGHTA and CDR2 is FQGNSA. The TCR comes from a human donor in good health. The V and J genes are TRBV7-2 and TRBJ1-2, with a tentative D call TRBD1 (5 bases). Sequenced sample: PBMCs. The CDR3 region is CASSLMAGRGYTF. The CDR3 DNA sequence: TGTGCCAGCAGCTTGATGGCAGGGAGGGGCTACACCTTC.